This TCR beta chain comes out of a study of cytomegalovirus exposure and HLA in healthy donors. Study as a whole: Early release data held 75 million to 90 million unique TCRs from HLA-typed donors.

Germline assignment: CDR1 MDHEN and CDR2 SYDVKM. Trimming removed 2 bases from V and 2 bases from J; junction bases left unmatched: 6. The CDR3 extends over 17 amino acids. PCR primers comprised 60 Vbeta and 13 Jbeta primers. Assay: immunoSEQ multiplex PCR; the TCRdb copy retains only in-frame clones and omits some. The table shows 90,000 to 100,000 clones, with around 73% occurring only once. The study, taken as a whole, reports: Later analysis found that TCR beta chains associated with HLA were more clonally expanded than other, equally common chains. Specificity for CMV antigens was confirmed in vitro for a few of the CMV-associated chains.

Points on this clone: Its cognate antigen is unknown.

The source of this sequence is a middle-aged woman in good health and CMV-seronegative. Sequenced sample: PBMCs. The gene calls are TRBV28 and TRBJ2-7, with 13 bases that match TRBD2. CDR3: CASSLVLAGGTPYEQYF. CDR3 coding DNA: TGTGCCAGCAGTTTAGTACTAGCGGGAGGGACTCCCTACGAGCAGTACTTC.